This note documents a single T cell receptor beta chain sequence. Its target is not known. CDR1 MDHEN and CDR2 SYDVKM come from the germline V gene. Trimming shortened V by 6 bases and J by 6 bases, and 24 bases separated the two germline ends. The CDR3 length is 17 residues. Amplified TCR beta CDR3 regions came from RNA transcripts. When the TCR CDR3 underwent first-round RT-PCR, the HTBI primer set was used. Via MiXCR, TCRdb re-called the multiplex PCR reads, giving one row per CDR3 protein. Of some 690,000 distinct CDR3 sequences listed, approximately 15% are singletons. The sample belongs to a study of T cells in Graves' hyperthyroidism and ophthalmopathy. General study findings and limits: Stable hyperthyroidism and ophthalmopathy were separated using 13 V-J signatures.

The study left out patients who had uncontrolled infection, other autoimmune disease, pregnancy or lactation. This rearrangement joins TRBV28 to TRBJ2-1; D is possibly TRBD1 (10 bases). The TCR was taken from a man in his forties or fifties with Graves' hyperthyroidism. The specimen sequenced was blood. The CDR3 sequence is CASSYILAGQGFNEQFF. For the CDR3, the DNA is TGTGCCAGCAGCTACATTCTAGCGGGACAGGGGTTCAATGAGCAGTTCTTC.